Listed here are 15 T cell receptor beta chains from one sample, sequenced in a study of breast tumors, draining lymph nodes, adjacent tissues. The lymph nodes were axillary draining lymph nodes from breast cancer patients. TCRdb ran MiXCR on the multiplex PCR reads and lists one entry per CDR3 protein. The repertoire holds tens of thousands of distinct CDR3 sequences, approximately 19% seen once, with approximately 2.5% in the top ten. The sequenced sample was axillary lymph node tissue. These receptors originate from a female donor with breast cancer. Some clones in this sample may be carry-over from other donors' samples.

This clonotype was detected only once. This chain uses TRBV20-1 with TRBJ2-5, with unresolved D. Germline V gene data show CDR1 as DFQATT and CDR2 as SNEGSKA (reference sequence). The V end lost 3 bases, the J end lost 1 base, and 6 bases lay between the germline ends. The CDR3 length is 12 residues. CDR3 region: CSARWLQETQYF. In nucleotides, the CDR3 is TGCAGTGCTAGGTGGCTCCAAGAGACCCAGTACTTC.

On this clonotype: A clone one base away is much larger, so this may be a read error. The rearrangement uses TRBV6-2 or TRBV6-3 and TRBJ2-3; D remains unclear. This CDR3 is 16 amino acids long. Per germline, CDR1 MNHEY and CDR2 SVGEGT. For the CDR3, the DNA is TGTGCCGGCAGTTACTCGGACCGACTCCCCACAGATACGCAGTATTTT. This translates into CAGSYSDRLPTDTQYF.

This clonotype was observed at least ten times. The chain recombines TRBV5-4 with TRBJ2-7, with TRBD1 identical over 7 bases. The junction had 4 bases not matched to a gene; V was cut back by 4 bases and J by 0 bases. From germline, CDR1 is SGHNT and CDR2 YYREEE (reference sequence). The CDR3 covers 14 residues. The CDR3 DNA reads as TGTGCCAGCAGCAGAGACAGGGCCTCCTACGAGCAGTACTTC. This sequence encodes CASSRDRASYEQYF.

This clonotype was found many times. V is TRBV20-1 and J is TRBJ2-5, with 13 bases matching TRBD2. Germline loops: CDR1 DFQATT, CDR2 SNEGSKA (reference sequence). CDR3 length: 14 amino acids. Trimming at V came to 5 bases and at J to 5 bases, leaving 5 bases not matched to a gene. The CDR3 protein is CSAPRTSGSETQYF. For the CDR3, the DNA is TGCAGTGCTCCTCGGACTAGCGGGAGTGAGACCCAGTACTTC.

A note on this clonotype: This may come from a read error, since a much larger clone is one base off. The chain joins TRBV19 to TRBJ2-3; the D gene is possibly TRBD2 (5 bases). V lost 4 bases and J 5 bases, leaving 25 bases between the germline ends. The CDR3 runs 18 residues. Germline loops: CDR1 LNHDA, CDR2 SQIVND (reference sequence). The DNA for the CDR3 is TGTGCCAGTAGTACTTTATTCTATAGGATCAAGCGGAAAGATACGCAGTATTTT. This gives the protein CASSTLFYRIKRKDTQYF.

This clonotype was observed many times. The chain has TRBV5-7 and TRBJ2-7; weak D call: TRBD2 (6 bases). TRBV5-7 carries the ORF label, with uncertain function. V was trimmed by 0 bases and J by 3 bases, leaving 13 bases between them. The CDR3 has 15 amino acids. CDR3 sequence reads: CASSLGPPGLYEQYF. CDR3 DNA: TGTGCCAGCAGCTTGGGTCCCCCGGGACTCTACGAGCAGTACTTC.

Many counts were recorded for this clonotype. This rearrangement joins TRBV29-1 to TRBJ2-7; 8 bases line up with TRBD1. The CDR3 sequence is 13 residues long. In germline, CDR1 is SQVTM, CDR2 ANQGSEA. V was clipped by 6 bases and J by 3 bases; unmatched bases: 7. The CDR3 DNA reads TGCAGCGTATGGGACAGGACTAACTACGAGCAGTACTTC. Amino acids: CSVWDRTNYEQYF.

This clonotype appeared many times. The chain employs TRBV29-1 and TRBJ1-2; D may be TRBD1 (6 bases). Germline-derived CDR1 and CDR2 are SQVTM and ANQGSEA. Trimming took 4 bases from V and 0 from J, leaving 12 bases between them. The CDR3 spans 14 residues. This CDR3 reads CSVVRGTTNYGYTF. The CDR3 bases are TGCAGCGTTGTGAGAGGGACAACTAACTATGGCTACACCTTC.

This clonotype was recorded many times. This chain connects TRBV19 to TRBJ1-5; D gene ambiguous. The CDR3 length is 14 residues. V gave up 8 bases and J gave up 0 bases, with 11 bases separating them. The germline CDR1 and CDR2 sequences are LNHDA and SQIVND (reference sequence). CDR3 sequence: CASLKGGSNQPQHF. The DNA of the CDR3 is TGTGCCAGTTTAAAGGGCGGTAGCAATCAGCCCCAGCATTTT.

Concerning this clonotype: This may be a read error, as it is one base from a much larger clone. The V call is TRBV24-1, the J call TRBJ2-3; a possible D gene is TRBD2 (6 bases). This CDR3 comprises 17 residues. Germline-derived CDR1 and CDR2 are KGHDR and SFDVKD. DNA for the CDR3: TGTGCCGCCAGTGACCCGGGGGAGCGGAAAGGGGCAGATACGCAGTATTTT. It encodes CAASDPGERKGADTQYF.

This clonotype has ten or more counts. The CDR3 spells CASSTTGTATSNYGYTF. The CDR3, as DNA: TGTGCCAGCAGCACCACCGGGACAGCGACTTCTAACTATGGCTACACCTTC. The chain carries TRBV6-5 and TRBJ1-2; TRBD1 matches at 7 bases. Per the germline V gene, CDR1 is MNHEY and CDR2 is SVGAGI. Losses at the gene ends were 6 bases for V and 0 bases for J; bases not matched to a gene: 13. The CDR3 consists of 17 residues.

This clonotype showed up many times. The J gene is TRBJ2-5, the V gene TRBV7-3; tentatively, D is TRBD1 (6 bases). This CDR3 is built from 13 residues. Between the trimmed V and J ends, which lost 4 bases and 2 bases, there was a span of 8 bases. CDR1 and CDR2 (germline): SGHTA, FQGTGA. Written as DNA, the CDR3 is TGTGCCAGCAGCTCCGGACAGCAAGAGACCCAGTACTTC. Translated, it gives CASSSGQQETQYF.

In this sample, this clonotype turned up many times. The chain combines TRBV5-6 with TRBJ2-1, with D perhaps matching TRBD1 (6 bases). The CDR3 contains 19 residues. The germline V and J ends were trimmed by 2 bases and 0 bases, with 21 bases remaining between them. Germline loops: CDR1 SGHDT, CDR2 YYEEEE. The DNA of the CDR3 is TGTGCCAGCAGCTTTGGCTCTGGGACACAAAGCCTCTCCTACAATGAGCAGTTCTTC. It is translated as CASSFGSGTQSLSYNEQFF.

This clonotype was observed a few times. The J gene is TRBJ2-1, the V gene TRBV27; 9 nucleotides agree with TRBD2. Germline lookup yields CDR1 MNHEY and CDR2 SMNVEV (reference sequence). This CDR3 has 15 residues. Losses at the gene ends were 4 bases for V and 6 bases for J; bases not matched to a gene: 7. The CDR3 DNA reads TGTGCCAGCAGTTGGGATGGGACTAGCCCCAATGAGCAGTTCTTC. Translating it yields CASSWDGTSPNEQFF.

This clonotype was seen many times. The chain joins TRBV2 to TRBJ2-1; D remains ambiguous. The CDR3 sequence is 14 residues long. Germline lookup yields CDR1 SNHLY and CDR2 FYNNEI. The ends were cut back, 4 bases at V and 0 bases at J, with 7 bases in the middle. The CDR3 sequence: CASSVASSYNEQFF. The DNA for the CDR3 is TGTGCCAGCAGTGTGGCGAGCTCCTACAATGAGCAGTTCTTC.